The 25 T cell receptor beta chains below were found in one sample sequenced in a study of blood T cell repertoires in COVID-19. Some clones are missing from TCRdb's copy, which holds only in-frame ones; the method was immunoSEQ multiplex PCR. The sample gives 120,000 or so clones, approximately 86% of which show up once; 0.7% to 0.9% is in the top ten. The material sequenced was peripheral blood. The receptor source for this set is a woman between 50 and 59 years old with active or convalescent COVID-19.

Details on this clone: The sample carries other DNA sequences with the same CDR3. The rearrangement joins TRBV11-2 to TRBJ2-1; 12 nucleotides align to TRBD2. Germline assignment: CDR1 SGHAT and CDR2 FQNNGV. The length of the CDR3 is 16 residues. Losses at the gene ends were 4 bases for V and 4 bases for J; bases not matched to a gene: 5. The CDR3 reads CASSSRTSGTYNEQFF. The CDR3, as DNA: TGTGCCAGCAGCTCACGGACTAGCGGGACATACAATGAGCAGTTCTTC.

The rearrangement links TRBV27 to TRBJ2-4, with TRBD2 matching 7 bases. Germline V gene data show CDR1 as MNHEY and CDR2 as SMNVEV (reference sequence). The CDR3 is 14 residues long. Losses at the gene ends were 4 bases for V and 9 bases for J; bases not matched to a gene: 9. The CDR3 sequence: CASSWLAGAFIQYF. The CDR3 DNA is TGTGCCAGCAGTTGGTTGGCGGGAGCTTTCATTCAGTACTTC.

This clone turned up a few times. The V and J genes are TRBV9 and TRBJ2-5; TRBD2 aligns across 7 bases. The CDR3 extends over 15 amino acids. V lost 0 bases and J lost 5; bases outside the gene matches: 7. Per germline, CDR1 SGDLS and CDR2 YYNGEE. CDR3 bases: TGTGCCAGCAGCGTAGTTGCGGGAGTAGCGGAGACCCAGTACTTC. Translation gives CASSVVAGVAETQYF. Full variable domain (remainder filled in from reference TRBV9 and TRBJ2-5): DSGVTQTPKHLITATGQRVTLRCSPRSGDLSVYWYQQSLDQGLQFLIQYYNGEERAKGNILERFSAQQFPDLHSELNLSSLELGDSALYFCASSVVAGVAETQYFGPGTRLLVL.

The V and J genes are TRBV19 and TRBJ1-2; D is unclear. This CDR3 is built from 13 residues. Trimming removed 8 bases from V and 1 base from J, with 11 bases in between. CDR1 is LNHDA, CDR2 SQIVND, per germline (reference sequence). CDR3 in amino acids: CASGPLFNYGYTF. The CDR3 coding sequence is TGTGCCAGTGGGCCCTTGTTTAACTATGGCTACACCTTC.

This clone occurred once. The V call is TRBV10-3, the J call TRBJ1-2, with D possibly matching TRBD1 (5 bases). From germline, CDR1 is ENHRY and CDR2 SYGVKD. The CDR3 is 15 amino acids. Trimming stripped 4 bases from V and 0 bases from J, with 12 bases between. The CDR3 sequence is CAISAGTGANYGYTF. In nucleotides, the CDR3 is TGTGCCATCAGTGCGGGGACGGGAGCTAACTATGGCTACACCTTC.

The J gene is TRBJ2-7, the V gene TRBV9, with 8 positions matching TRBD1. Germline CDR1 is SGDLS and CDR2 is YYNGEE. The CDR3 totals 14 residues. J gave up 3 bases and V 1 base, and 3 bases lay outside the gene matches. The CDR3 region is CASSVMGQDYEQYF. The CDR3 coding sequence is TGTGCCAGCAGCGTAATGGGACAGGACTACGAGCAGTACTTC.

V usage is TRBV7-9 and J usage is TRBJ2-7; 7 bases fit TRBD2. Germline V gene sequence: CDR1 SEHNR, CDR2 FQNEAQ (reference sequence). This CDR3 is 14 amino acids long. Trimming removed 1 base from V and 3 bases from J; junction bases left unmatched: 3. CDR3 in amino acids: CASSLVGTNYEQYF. The CDR3, as DNA: TGTGCCAGCAGCTTAGTGGGGACTAACTACGAGCAGTACTTC.

This rearrangement joins TRBV6-2 or TRBV6-3 to TRBJ1-1, with TRBD1 as a possible D gene (5 bases). The ends were cut back, 0 bases at V and 3 bases at J, with 14 bases in the middle. The CDR3 spans 16 residues. From germline, CDR1 is MNHEY and CDR2 SVGEGT. The DNA for the CDR3 is TGTGCCAGCAGTTACTCGGTGGGGGAGGGAGACACTGAAGCTTTCTTT. It is translated as CASSYSVGEGDTEAFF.

V is TRBV6-5 and J is TRBJ2-7; 7 bases map to TRBD1. The CDR3 length is 14 residues. Germline V gene sequence: CDR1 MNHEY, CDR2 SVGAGI. Unmatched junction bases numbered 9, after V lost 8 bases and J lost 2 bases. The CDR3 region has the DNA TGTGCCAGCTCCCGGGACAGAGACACCTACGAGCAGTACTTC. As protein: CASSRDRDTYEQYF.

The chain couples TRBV6-2 or TRBV6-3 to TRBJ2-1, with TRBD2 as a possible D gene (5 bases). V was cut by 2 bases and J by 5 bases, with 13 bases left in between. Germline V CDR1 and CDR2: MNHEY, SVGEGT. The length of the CDR3 is 15 residues. The CDR3 nucleotides are TGTGCCAGCAGTTACAGCGGACCCCCCCACAATGAGCAGTTCTTC. Translated: CASSYSGPPHNEQFF.

In its sample, this clone was seen a few times. V is TRBV29-1 and J is TRBJ1-5, with D possibly matching TRBD1 (5 bases). This CDR3 is 13 amino acids long. V was shortened by 4 bases and J by 2 bases, with 9 bases between the two germline ends. Germline loops: CDR1 SQVTM, CDR2 ANQGSEA. The CDR3 region is CSVVDTGNQPQHF. CDR3 DNA: TGCAGCGTTGTGGACACTGGCAATCAGCCCCAGCATTTT.

A single count supports this clone. The chain carries TRBV21-1 and TRBJ1-2; TRBD1 is taken as the D call from the table, unchecked against the DNA. TRBV21-1 constitutes a pseudogene. The CDR3 covers 14 residues. This CDR3 reads CASSKAQGASGYTF. The DNA for the CDR3 is TGTGCCAGCAGCAAAGCACAGGGGGCGAGTGGCTACACCTTC.

The chain links TRBV29-1 to TRBJ2-1; D gene unclear. CDR1 SQVTM and CDR2 ANQGSEA come from the germline V gene. Trimming shortened V by 2 bases and J by 1 base, and 9 bases separated the two germline ends. This CDR3 is built from 14 residues. This CDR3 is CSVETARSYNEQFF. The CDR3 DNA sequence: TGCAGCGTTGAAACTGCGCGGTCCTACAATGAGCAGTTCTTC.

The V gene is TRBV11-2, the J gene TRBJ2-7; D perhaps matches TRBD1 (6 bases). This CDR3 has 14 amino acids. The ends were cut back, 7 bases at V and 5 bases at J, with 18 bases in the middle. Germline V gene data show CDR1 as SGHAT and CDR2 as FQNNGV. CDR3 in DNA: TGTGCCAGCACACTAATTCAGGGGCGCGACGAGCAGTACTTC. Its protein product is CASTLIQGRDEQYF.

The chain joins TRBV27 to TRBJ2-3; 13 positions match TRBD2. The junction had 5 bases not matched to a gene; V was cut back by 5 bases and J by 6 bases. CDR3 length equals 15 residues. The germline gives CDR1 MNHEY, CDR2 SMNVEV (reference sequence). CDR3 bases: TGTGCCAGCAGTCACGGGACTAGCGGGATGGATACGCAGTATTTT. Protein product: CASSHGTSGMDTQYF.

This clone was found a few times. J is TRBJ1-1 and V is TRBV24-1; TRBD1 might be the D (6 bases). With 8 bases removed from V and 5 bases from J, the gap between germline ends came to 14 bases. Germline lookup yields CDR1 KGHDR and CDR2 SFDVKD. The length of the CDR3 is 13 residues. The CDR3 reads CATKGVIWTEAFF. DNA of the CDR3: TGTGCCACCAAGGGGGTGATCTGGACTGAAGCTTTCTTT.

The J gene is TRBJ1-6, the V gene TRBV2, with D possibly being TRBD1 (6 bases). This CDR3 has 14 residues. CDR1 and CDR2 from the germline V gene are SNHLY and FYNNEI. V was clipped by 8 bases and J by 7 bases, with 15 bases between them. The CDR3 loop is CASGAPQGNSPLHF. Here the CDR3 DNA reads TGTGCCAGCGGGGCCCCACAGGGAAATTCACCCCTCCACTTT.

A note on this clone: The junction departs from the called germline gene at one end, perhaps through a read error. The chain recombines TRBV6-4 with TRBJ1-3; 8 nucleotides agree with TRBD1. The germline V gene has CDR1 MRHNA and CDR2 SNTAGT. This CDR3 has 10 residues. The CDR3 is CATQDREEDF. The DNA of the CDR3 is TGTGCCACACAGGACAGGGAGGAGGATTTT.

This clone was recorded a few times. The chain recombines TRBV12-3 or TRBV12-4 with TRBJ1-1; D uncertain. V lost 7 bases to trimming and J lost 4 bases, with 10 bases between them. CDR3 size: 12 residues. The CDR3 region is CASTLRSTEAFF. Written as DNA, the CDR3 is TGTGCCAGCACCCTGAGAAGCACTGAAGCTTTCTTT.

This clone was detected once. This chain joins TRBV7-9 and TRBJ1-6; weak D call: TRBD1 (6 bases). Germline CDR1 is SEHNR and CDR2 is FQNEAQ (reference sequence). The CDR3 consists of 12 residues. Deletions cut 7 bases from V and 5 bases from J, with 6 bases between. The CDR3 DNA reads as TGTGCCAGCAAGGGGGATAATTCACCCCTCCACTTT. Its protein product is CASKGDNSPLHF.

The chain employs TRBV7-2 and TRBJ2-7; 7 bases line up with TRBD2. Losses at the gene ends were 1 base for V and 4 bases for J; bases not matched to a gene: 4. This CDR3 has 14 residues. Germline values: CDR1 SGHTA, CDR2 FQGNSA. CDR3 bases: TGTGCCAGCAGCTTAGTCGGCGGGAGTTACGAGCAGTACTTC. The encoded protein is CASSLVGGSYEQYF.

The chain couples TRBV18 to TRBJ2-3, with D perhaps matching TRBD1 (6 bases). The germline V gene encodes CDR1 KGHSH and CDR2 LQKENI. This CDR3 has 15 residues. Trimming removed 4 bases from V and 4 bases from J, with 15 bases in between. The CDR3 sequence: CASSRAAPGADTQYF. The CDR3 nucleotides are TGTGCCAGCTCACGAGCGGCCCCAGGGGCAGATACGCAGTATTTT. The full variable domain, completed using reference TRBV18 and TRBJ2-3, is NAGVMQNPRHLVRRRGQEARLRCSPMKGHSHVYWYRQLPEEGLKFMVYLQKENIIDESGMPKERFSAEFPKEGPSILRIQQVVRGDSAAYFCASSRAAPGADTQYFGPGTRLTVL.

V gene TRBV6-2 or TRBV6-3 combines with J gene TRBJ1-5; D call uncertain. CDR1 and CDR2 from the germline V gene are MNHEY and SVGEGT. This CDR3 comprises 13 residues. Between the trimmed V and J ends, which lost 5 bases and 3 bases, there was a span of 8 bases. The CDR3 DNA sequence: TGTGCCAGCAGTCTTAGTGTCAATCAGCCCCAGCATTTT. Amino acid sequence: CASSLSVNQPQHF.

This clone was recorded once. The V call is TRBV5-6, the J call TRBJ1-3, with D hard to call. Trimming stripped 4 bases from V and 0 bases from J, with 14 bases between. The CDR3 sequence is 16 residues long. The germline CDR1 and CDR2 sequences are SGHDT and YYEEEE. CDR3: CASSPTPGFSGNTIYF. The CDR3, as DNA: TGTGCCAGCAGCCCCACACCAGGTTTCTCTGGAAACACCATATATTTT.

This clone came up once. The CDR3 region has the DNA TGTGCCAGCTCACAAAGACTAGCGGGGGGCACAGATACGCAGTATTTT. Translated, it gives CASSQRLAGGTDTQYF. The chain uses TRBV18 and TRBJ2-3, with TRBD2 matching 12 bases. Per the germline V gene, CDR1 is KGHSH and CDR2 is LQKENI. The CDR3 consists of 16 residues. Trimming removed 4 bases from V and 1 base from J; junction bases left unmatched: 3.